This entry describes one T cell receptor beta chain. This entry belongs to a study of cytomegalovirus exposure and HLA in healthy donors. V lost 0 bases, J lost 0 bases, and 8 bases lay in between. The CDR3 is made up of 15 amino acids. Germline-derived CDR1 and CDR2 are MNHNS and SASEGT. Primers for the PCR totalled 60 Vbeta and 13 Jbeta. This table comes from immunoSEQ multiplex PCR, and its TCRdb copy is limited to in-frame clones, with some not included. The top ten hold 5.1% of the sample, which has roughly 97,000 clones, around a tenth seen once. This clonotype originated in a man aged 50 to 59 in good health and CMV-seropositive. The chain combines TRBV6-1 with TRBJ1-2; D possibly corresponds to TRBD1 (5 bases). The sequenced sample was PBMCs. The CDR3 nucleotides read TGTGCCAGCAGTGAAGCCGGGGGAACTAACTATGGCTACACCTTC. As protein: CASSEAGGTNYGYTF.